Each of the 16 T cell receptor beta chains below was sequenced from the same sample in a study of response to subunit inactivated influenza vaccine. Each CDR3 protein gets one entry after TCRdb re-called the RT-PCR reads with MiXCR. This sample has roughly 500,000 distinct CDR3 sequences, with 15% to 20% found just once. The input for sequencing was CD4+ T cells sorted from PBMCs, taken around 25 months after vaccination. The receptors originated from a man between 50 and 75 years old who received an inactivated influenza vaccine.

There are a few counts of this clonotype. The genes are TRBV18 and TRBJ2-7, with TRBD1 matching over 9 bases. The germline V gene has CDR1 KGHSH and CDR2 LQKENI. V lost 3 bases and J lost 5; bases outside the gene matches: 2. The CDR3 contains 13 residues. In nucleotides, the CDR3 is TGTGCCAGCTCACCGGGACAGGGAAACGAGCAGTACTTC. Translation: CASSPGQGNEQYF.

This clonotype was detected only a few times. This sequence joins TRBV9 and TRBJ1-3; D ambiguous. The CDR3 sequence is 16 residues long. The germline V gene has CDR1 SGDLS and CDR2 YYNGEE. V was trimmed by 0 bases and J by 4 bases, leaving 14 bases between them. CDR3 nucleotides: TGTGCCAGCAGCGTAGAGAAGGGAGGCTCCGGAAACACCATATATTTT. Its protein product is CASSVEKGGSGNTIYF.

The chain couples TRBV20-1 to TRBJ2-7; D perhaps matches TRBD2 (6 bases). V lost 2 bases to trimming and J lost 3 bases, with 26 bases between them. There are 18 residues in the CDR3. The V gene's germline CDR1 is DFQATT and CDR2 SNEGSKA (reference sequence). The CDR3 nucleotides read TGCAGTGCTAGACCCATCATTCTTCCAGTCGCTAGCGACTACGAGCAGTACTTC. Protein sequence: CSARPIILPVASDYEQYF.

This clonotype has only a few counts. The CDR3 region is CASSPRSQGTGETQYF. DNA of the CDR3: TGTGCCAGCTCACCACGGTCGCAGGGAACAGGGGAGACCCAGTACTTC. The rearrangement links TRBV18 to TRBJ2-5; tentative D call: TRBD1 (6 bases). Germline V gives CDR1 KGHSH, CDR2 LQKENI. V was cut by 1 base and J by 5 bases, with 17 bases left in between. The CDR3 has 16 amino acids.

This sequence joins TRBV11-2 and TRBJ1-6; the D is unclear. This CDR3 contains 14 residues. Germline-derived CDR1 and CDR2 are SGHAT and FQNNGV. V was clipped by 3 bases and J by 5 bases, with 8 bases between them. This chain's CDR3 is CASSFFADNSPLHF. Here the CDR3 DNA reads TGTGCCAGCAGCTTCTTCGCCGATAATTCACCCCTCCACTTT. The variable domain in full, with the rest retrieved from reference TRBV11-2 and TRBJ1-6, is EAGVAQSPRYKIIEKRQSVAFWCNPISGHATLYWYQQILGQGPKLLIQFQNNGVVDDSQLPKDRFSAERLKGVDSTLKIQPAKLEDSAVYLCASSFFADNSPLHFGNGTRLTVT.

This clonotype was observed a handful of times. This rearrangement joins TRBV4-2 to TRBJ2-3, with D tentatively TRBD2 (6 bases). The CDR3 runs 15 residues. V was pared by 6 bases and J by 2 bases, with 15 bases between. CDR1 and CDR2 (germline): LGHNA, YNFKEQ. CDR3 amino acids: CASSVGGTDTDTQYF. The CDR3 DNA reads TGTGCCAGCAGTGTCGGGGGAACAGACACAGATACGCAGTATTTT.

This clonotype was counted only a few times. This rearrangement joins TRBV6-1 to TRBJ1-5; a possible D gene is TRBD1 (5 bases). The germline V gene has CDR1 MNHNS and CDR2 SASEGT. V lost 1 base to trimming and J lost 6 bases, with 13 bases between them. The length of the CDR3 is 15 residues. The CDR3 loop reads CASSEVAGPGQPQHF. The CDR3 DNA sequence: TGTGCCAGCAGTGAAGTGGCAGGGCCAGGTCAGCCCCAGCATTTT.

Many counts were recorded for this clonotype. The rearrangement links TRBV29-1 to TRBJ1-6; the D is unclear. Trimming left V 7 bases short and J 0 bases short, with 10 bases between. The CDR3 has 14 residues. Looked up from germline, CDR1 is SQVTM and CDR2 is ANQGSEA. CDR3 sequence: CSGPGSSYNSPLHF. In nucleotides, the CDR3 is TGCAGCGGACCGGGCAGCTCCTATAATTCACCCCTCCACTTT.

The chain uses TRBV18 and TRBJ2-5; 11 bases map to TRBD2. CDR3 size: 16 residues. In germline, CDR1 is KGHSH, CDR2 LQKENI. Trimming cost V 0 bases and J 9 bases; bases outside gene matches: 9. CDR3 region: CASSPPTSGVGEPQYF. The CDR3, as DNA: TGTGCCAGCTCACCACCGACTAGCGGGGTCGGCGAGCCCCAGTACTTC.

This clonotype turned up a few times. The chain links TRBV3-1 to TRBJ2-7, with unresolved D. CDR1 is LGHDT, CDR2 YNNKEL, per germline (reference sequence). The germline V and J ends were trimmed by 1 base and 0 bases, with 10 bases remaining between them. The CDR3 covers 15 residues. The CDR3 spells CASSQGVQFSYEQYF. The CDR3 nucleotides are TGTGCCAGCAGCCAAGGGGTCCAATTCTCCTACGAGCAGTACTTC.

The table lists this clonotype with a few counts. V usage is TRBV7-2 and J usage is TRBJ1-5, with D perhaps TRBD1 (5 bases). V lost 1 base and J lost 2, with 12 bases in between. Germline V CDR1 and CDR2: SGHTA, FQGNSA. CDR3 length: 16 amino acids. The CDR3 DNA sequence: TGTGCCAGCAGCTTAGGCCTGGGGGACGGCAATCAGCCCCAGCATTTT. Its translation: CASSLGLGDGNQPQHF.

The chain is built from TRBV20-1 and TRBJ1-5; TRBD1 is a possible D gene (6 bases). Germline assignment: CDR1 DFQATT and CDR2 SNEGSKA (reference sequence). The CDR3 contains 17 residues. V was pared by 3 bases and J by 2 bases, with 20 bases between. The CDR3 region has the DNA TGCAGTGCTAGTTTTCGGGGGCGGGATTTTCGCAATCAGCCCCAGCATTTT. This gives the protein CSASFRGRDFRNQPQHF.

V and J are TRBV29-1 and TRBJ2-5; D call uncertain. With 4 bases removed from V and 5 bases from J, the gap between germline ends came to 8 bases. This CDR3 comprises 11 residues. CDR1 is SQVTM and CDR2 is ANQGSEA in the germline V gene. The CDR3 coding sequence is TGCAGCGTTGTCTTCGGGGAGACCCAGTACTTC. Translating it yields CSVVFGETQYF.

Many counts were recorded for this clonotype. Here the CDR3 reads CASSVSRQGDIQYF. CDR3 coding DNA: TGTGCCAGCAGCGTATCCAGACAGGGCGACATTCAGTACTTC. V gene TRBV9 combines with J gene TRBJ2-4, with 7 bases matching TRBD1. This CDR3 spans 14 amino acids. Looked up from germline, CDR1 is SGDLS and CDR2 is YYNGEE. Germline trimming cut 1 base from V and 8 bases from J; bases unmatched to any gene: 6.

The V and J genes are TRBV4-3 and TRBJ2-4; unclear D gene. Germline loops: CDR1 LGHNA, CDR2 YSLEER. The ends were cut back, 3 bases at V and 1 base at J, with 7 bases in the middle. The CDR3 sequence is 14 residues long. CDR3 nucleotide sequence: TGCGCCAGCAGCCACCAAGGGGCCAAAAACATTCAGTACTTC. It translates to CASSHQGAKNIQYF.

This clonotype was seen many times. The gene calls are TRBV5-4 and TRBJ1-6; 7 bases are a match to TRBD1. The germline CDR1 and CDR2 sequences are SGHNT and YYREEE (reference sequence). The CDR3 covers 15 residues. Trimming removed 4 bases from V and 9 bases from J; junction bases left unmatched: 10. CDR3 DNA sequence: TGTGCCAGCAGCCTCCAAACAGGGGCCACTTCACCCCTCCACTTT. This codes for CASSLQTGATSPLHF.